This is a list of T cell receptor beta chains from one sample in a study of blood T cell repertoires in COVID-19. Method: immunoSEQ multiplex PCR; TCRdb's copy keeps in-frame clones and lacks some. The top ten clones hold approximately 2.3% of a sample with around 130,000 clones, approximately 88% of them seen once. What was sequenced was peripheral blood. The receptors come from a man between 65 and 85 years old with active COVID-19. The CDR3 runs from the conserved cysteine through the conserved F or W. D genes are given only for firm matches. Some rows have no size entry. The others give once, few or many, or a class for an expanded clone.

TRBV28,TRBJ1-6,NA,TRBD1,TGTGCCAGCAGTTTATTACCGGGACAGGGATGGTCACCCCTCCACTTT,CASSLLPGQGWSPLHF
TRBV5-1,TRBJ2-1,NA,TRBD2,TGCGCCAGCAGCTCTAGCGGGGGGCCTTACAATGAGCAGTTCTTC,CASSSSGGPYNEQFF
TRBV9,TRBJ1-3,few,NA,TGTGCCAGCAGCCGGAGTTCCTGGGGGGGTGTAACTGGAAACACCATATATTTT,CASSRSSWGGVTGNTIYF
TRBV6-1,TRBJ1-4,NA,NA,TGTGCCAGCAGTGAGGCTAGGAGGGAAAAACTGTTTTTT,CASSEARREKLFF
TRBV5-1,TRBJ2-5,NA,TRBD2,TGCGCCAGCAGCTTGGCGGGAGGCGGAGGGGAGACCCAGTACTTC,CASSLAGGGGETQYF
TRBV6-2/TRBV6-3,TRBJ1-3,NA,NA,TGTGCCAGCAGTTACGCAGGGGAAGGAAACACCATATATTTT,CASSYAGEGNTIYF
TRBV2,TRBJ2-1,once,NA,TGTGCCAGTACTTCGCTCAATGAGCAGTTCTTC,CASTSLNEQFF
TRBV14,TRBJ2-2,NA,TRBD2,TGTGCCAGCAGCCATAGCGGGAGGGCGATCGGGGAGCTGTTTTTT,CASSHSGRAIGELFF
TRBV29-1,TRBJ2-7,NA,NA,TGCAGCGTTGAAGAGTTTCGCAGGGACATGAGCTCCTACGAGCAGTACTTC,CSVEEFRRDMSSYEQYF
TRBV7-2,TRBJ2-1,once,TRBD2,TGTGCCAGCAGCTCCGAGGGGGGCGGGAGGAATGAGCAGTTCTTC,CASSSEGGGRNEQFF
TRBV14,TRBJ1-2,NA,TRBD1,TGTGCCAGCAGCCAATATCCAGGGGGCGACTATGGCTACACCTTT,CASSQYPGGDYGYTF
TRBV9,TRBJ1-3,few,NA,TGTGCCAGCAGCGCCGGCGGGGGCTTTGGAAACACCATATATTTT,CASSAGGGFGNTIYF
TRBV4-1,TRBJ1-1,NA,TRBD1,TGCGCCAGCAGCCAATTCCCACCGGGACAGGTTGGGACTGAAGCTTTCTTT,CASSQFPPGQVGTEAFF
TRBV4-1,TRBJ2-2,NA,NA,TGCGCCAGCAGCCAAAGAGAACAGGGTTACACCGGGGAGCTGTTTTTT,CASSQREQGYTGELFF
TRBV5-1,TRBJ2-1,NA,TRBD2,TGCGCCAGCAGCTTGGAACTAGCGGGAATTCAGTTCTTC,CASSLELAGIQFF
TRBV28,TRBJ2-1,NA,NA,TGTGCCAGCAGCCCGTCCCCTTGGACTGCCGACGGGAATGAGCAGTTCTTC,CASSPSPWTADGNEQFF
TRBV2,TRBJ1-6,NA,TRBD1,TGTGCCAGGAAAGACAGGGGCGCCAATTCACCCCTCCACTTT,CARKDRGANSPLHF
TRBV30,TRBJ2-7,NA,NA,TGTGCCTGGAGTGAGAGGTCCTACGAGCAGTACTTC,CAWSERSYEQYF
TRBV6-2/TRBV6-3,TRBJ2-7,NA,NA,TGTGCCAGCAGTTACAGGGGGTACTCCTACGAGCAGTACTTC,CASSYRGYSYEQYF
TRBV18,TRBJ1-6,NA,NA,TGTGCCAGCTCACCACCCTGGGGGGATTCACCCCTCCACTTT,CASSPPWGDSPLHF
TRBV28,TRBJ1-6,NA,NA,TGTGCCAGCAGTTTGCCGGGAAGCTCCTATAATTCACCCCTCCACTTT,CASSLPGSSYNSPLHF
TRBV24-1,TRBJ2-2,NA,TRBD2,TGTGCCACCAGTGAACCTTCACTAGCGGGAGTTGGGGACCGGGAGCTGTTTTTT,CATSEPSLAGVGDRELFF
TRBV27,TRBJ2-7,NA,TRBD2,TGTGCCAGCAGTGTAGCGGGAGCCGGGGCCTACGAGCAGTACTTC,CASSVAGAGAYEQYF
TRBV5-1,TRBJ2-2,NA,NA,TGCGCCAGCAGCTCCGGGTACCTGAAGACCGGGGAGCTGTTTTTT,CASSSGYLKTGELFF
TRBV19,TRBJ2-7,few,TRBD2,TGTGCCAGTAGTATGCTAGCGGATTCCTACGAGCAGTACTTC,CASSMLADSYEQYF
TRBV7-9,TRBJ2-7,few,TRBD2,TGTGCCAGCAGCCTAGCGGAGCGCTACGAGCAGTACTTC,CASSLAERYEQYF
TRBV2,TRBJ2-3,NA,TRBD2,TGTGCCAGCACCATAGCGGGAGGAACAGATACGCAGTATTTT,CASTIAGGTDTQYF
TRBV6-2/TRBV6-3,TRBJ2-3,NA,TRBD2,TGTGCCAGCAGTTACAGTCGGGAGGATGGCACAGATACGCAGTATTTT,CASSYSREDGTDTQYF
TRBV24-1,TRBJ2-1,NA,TRBD2,TGTGCCACCAGTGAGCCAACTAGCGGCTCCTACAATGAGCAGTTCTTC,CATSEPTSGSYNEQFF
TRBV27,TRBJ2-7,NA,TRBD1,TGTGCCAGCAGTGTCTGGCAGGGGGCTTACGAGCAGTACTTC,CASSVWQGAYEQYF
TRBV5-1,TRBJ2-1,NA,NA,TGCGCCAGCACTTCGGGACAGACTAGGGATGAGCAGTTCTTC,CASTSGQTRDEQFF
TRBV7-9,TRBJ1-1,NA,NA,TGTGCCAGCAGCCTGGGGGGAGTGGGGAACACTGAAGCTTTCTTT,CASSLGGVGNTEAFF
TRBV6-5,TRBJ2-3,NA,TRBD2,TGTGCCAGCGGGTTAGCGGGCCCTAGCACAGATACGCAGTATTTT,CASGLAGPSTDTQYF
TRBV19,TRBJ2-2,NA,TRBD1,TGTGCCAGTAACTGGGACAGGAGGAACACCGGGGAGCTGTTTTTT,CASNWDRRNTGELFF
TRBV3-1/TRBV3-2,TRBJ2-5,NA,TRBD1,TGTGCCAGCGGGGACAGGGCAAAAGAGACCCAGTACTTC,CASGDRAKETQYF
TRBV29-1,TRBJ2-6,NA,NA,TGCAGCGTCAGGGGGGCACCCCGAGGGGCCAACGTCCTGACTTTC,CSVRGAPRGANVLTF
TRBV27,TRBJ2-5,once,NA,TGTGCCAGGGGGAATCTCAGGGGAGATGGGACCCAGTACTTC,CARGNLRGDGTQYF
TRBV7-6,TRBJ1-1,NA,TRBD1,TGTGCCAGCAGCTTACTGCGGGACAGGGGCGTCGACACTGAAGCTTTCTTT,CASSLLRDRGVDTEAFF
TRBV25-1,TRBJ2-1,NA,NA,TGTGCCAGCAGTGAATACGCAGAGGATTACAATGAGCAGTTCTTC,CASSEYAEDYNEQFF
TRBV28,TRBJ1-2,NA,TRBD1,TGTGCCAGCAGTGCCACAGGGGGCGAGTCTGGCTACACCTTC,CASSATGGESGYTF
TRBV25-1,TRBJ2-7,NA,TRBD2,TGTGCCAGCAGCAGGACTAGCGGGAACTACGAGCAGTACTTC,CASSRTSGNYEQYF
TRBV7-9,TRBJ2-7,NA,TRBD2,TGTGCCAGCAGCTTAGGTCTGGATAGCGGGGGAACCTACGAGCAGTACTTC,CASSLGLDSGGTYEQYF
TRBV5-4,TRBJ2-7,NA,TRBD1,TGTGCCAGCAGCTTGCAACAGGGGGAATCCTACGAGCAGTACTTC,CASSLQQGESYEQYF
TRBV24-1,TRBJ2-3,once,TRBD1,TGTGCCACCAGTGATAGAAGTTATGACAGGGAACGGGGCACAGATACGCAGTATTTT,CATSDRSYDRERGTDTQYF
TRBV24-1,TRBJ2-1,NA,TRBD2,TGTGCCACCAGTGATTTGGTTGCGGGGGACTACAATGAGCAGTTCTTC,CATSDLVAGDYNEQFF
TRBV5-1,TRBJ2-3,NA,TRBD2,TGCGCCAGCAGCTTCAGGGCGGGAGGAGTTGAGGATACGCAGTATTTT,CASSFRAGGVEDTQYF
TRBV29-1,TRBJ1-4,NA,NA,TGCAGCGTTGACAGGGGCAGCGAAAAACTGTTTTTT,CSVDRGSEKLFF